The clone carrying this T cell receptor (beta chain) was found many times. Its antigen is unknown. The data were taken from a study of T-cell memory formation after mild COVID-19. Study-wide context: In these data, TCR clusters were largely donor specific. General study results and limits: Clones that got smaller from day 15 to 85 had even CD4/CD8, while clones growing later tipped toward CD4+.

V lost 1 base to trimming and J lost 7 bases, with 10 bases between them. CDR3 length: 14 residues. Germline lookup yields CDR1 SEHNR and CDR2 FQNEAQ (reference sequence). TCRdb ran MiXCR on the 5' RACE reads and lists one entry per CDR3 protein. The sample contains about 38,000 distinct CDR3 sequences, 10% to 12% of which appear only once. The chain is built from TRBV7-9 and TRBJ1-4; D call uncertain. This TCR was recovered from a man aged 18 to 30 who had mild COVID-19 (a few samples of this study predate the infection). Cell type and time point are not known. Sequencing was performed on PBMCs or a T cell subset sorted from them (not recorded which). The CDR3 spells CASSLGVLGEKLFF. The DNA of the CDR3 is TGTGCCAGCAGCTTAGGAGTGTTAGGTGAAAAACTGTTTTTT.